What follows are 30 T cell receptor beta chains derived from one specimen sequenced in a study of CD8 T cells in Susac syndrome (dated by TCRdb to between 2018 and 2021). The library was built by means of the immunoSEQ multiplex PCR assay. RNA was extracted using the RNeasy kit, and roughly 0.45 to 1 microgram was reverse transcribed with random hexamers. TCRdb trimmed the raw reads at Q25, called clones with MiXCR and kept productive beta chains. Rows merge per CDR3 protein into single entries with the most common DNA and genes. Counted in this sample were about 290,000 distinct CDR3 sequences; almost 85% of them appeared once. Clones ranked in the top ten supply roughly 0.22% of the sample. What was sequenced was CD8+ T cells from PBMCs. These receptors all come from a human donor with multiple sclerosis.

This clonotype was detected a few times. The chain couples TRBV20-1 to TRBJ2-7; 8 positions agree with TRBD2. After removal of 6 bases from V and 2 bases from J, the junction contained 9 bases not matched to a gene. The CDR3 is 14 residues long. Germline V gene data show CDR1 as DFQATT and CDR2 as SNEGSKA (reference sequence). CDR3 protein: CSAPGRGGPYEQYF. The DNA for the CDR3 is TGCAGTGCCCCGGGACGGGGGGGTCCCTACGAGCAGTACTTC.

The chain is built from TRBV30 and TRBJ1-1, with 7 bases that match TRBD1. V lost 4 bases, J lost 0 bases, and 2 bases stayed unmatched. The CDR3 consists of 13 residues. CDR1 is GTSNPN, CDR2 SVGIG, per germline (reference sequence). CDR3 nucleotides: TGTGCCTGGACGGGACAGATGAACACTGAAGCTTTCTTT. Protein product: CAWTGQMNTEAFF.

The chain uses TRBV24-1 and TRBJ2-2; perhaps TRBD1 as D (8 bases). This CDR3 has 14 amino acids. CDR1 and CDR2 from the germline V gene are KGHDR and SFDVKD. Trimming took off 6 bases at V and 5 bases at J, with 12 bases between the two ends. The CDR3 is CATSYRGGTGELFF. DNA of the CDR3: TGTGCCACCAGTTACAGGGGGGGAACCGGGGAGCTGTTTTTT.

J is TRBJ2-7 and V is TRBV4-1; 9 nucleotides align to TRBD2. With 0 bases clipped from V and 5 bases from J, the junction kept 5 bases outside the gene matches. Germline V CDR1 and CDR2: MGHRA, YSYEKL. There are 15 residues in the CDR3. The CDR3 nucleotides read TGCGCCAGCAGCCAAGAAGGGCGGGAGGGCCACGAGCAGTACTTC. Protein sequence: CASSQEGREGHEQYF.

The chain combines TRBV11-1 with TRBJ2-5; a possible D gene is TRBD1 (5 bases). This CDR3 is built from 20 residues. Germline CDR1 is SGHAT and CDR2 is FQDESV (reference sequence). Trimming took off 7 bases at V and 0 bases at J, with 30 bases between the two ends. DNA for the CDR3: TGTGCCAGCACCTTTCATCGAAAAACCCCTCACTCAGGGTACCAAGAGACCCAGTACTTC. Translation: CASTFHRKTPHSGYQETQYF.

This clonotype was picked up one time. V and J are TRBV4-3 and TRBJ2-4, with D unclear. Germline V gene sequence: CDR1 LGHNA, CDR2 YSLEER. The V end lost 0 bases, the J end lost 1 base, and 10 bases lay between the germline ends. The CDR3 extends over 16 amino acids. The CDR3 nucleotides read TGCGCCAGCAGCCAAGATGACATGGGGGCCAAAAACATTCAGTACTTC. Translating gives CASSQDDMGAKNIQYF.

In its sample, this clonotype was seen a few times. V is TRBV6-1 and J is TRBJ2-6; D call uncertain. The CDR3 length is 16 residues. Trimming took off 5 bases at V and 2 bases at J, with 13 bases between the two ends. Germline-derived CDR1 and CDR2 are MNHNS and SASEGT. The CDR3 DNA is TGTGCCAGCAGTCCGGCCTACCCTACTGGGGCCAACGTCCTGACTTTC. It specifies CASSPAYPTGANVLTF.

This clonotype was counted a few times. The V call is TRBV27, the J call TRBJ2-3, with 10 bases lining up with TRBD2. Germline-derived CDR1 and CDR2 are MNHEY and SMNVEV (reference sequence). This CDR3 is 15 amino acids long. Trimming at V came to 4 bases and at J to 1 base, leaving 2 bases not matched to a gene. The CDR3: CASSSGTSGTDTQYF. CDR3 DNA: TGTGCCAGCAGTTCCGGGACTAGCGGCACAGATACGCAGTATTTT.

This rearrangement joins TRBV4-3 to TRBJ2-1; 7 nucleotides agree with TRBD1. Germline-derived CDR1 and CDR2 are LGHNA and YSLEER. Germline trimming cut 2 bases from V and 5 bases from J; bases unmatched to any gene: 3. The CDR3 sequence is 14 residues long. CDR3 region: CASSQLDRDNEQFF. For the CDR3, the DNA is TGCGCCAGCAGCCAACTCGACAGGGACAATGAGCAGTTCTTC.

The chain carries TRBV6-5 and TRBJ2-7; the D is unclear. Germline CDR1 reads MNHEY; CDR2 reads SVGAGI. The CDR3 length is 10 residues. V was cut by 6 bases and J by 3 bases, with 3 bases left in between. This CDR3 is CASRNYEQYF. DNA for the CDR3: TGTGCCAGCAGGAACTACGAGCAGTACTTC.

CDR3: CASSSGQLSNYGYTF. The CDR3, as DNA: TGTGCCAGCAGCTCAGGACAGTTATCCAACTATGGCTACACCTTC. The J gene is TRBJ1-2, the V gene TRBV5-5; D might be TRBD1 (6 bases). Deletions cut 3 bases from V and 2 bases from J, with 14 bases between. CDR3 length: 15 amino acids. The germline gives CDR1 SGHKS, CDR2 YYEKEE (reference sequence).

The CDR3 nucleotides read TGTGCCAGCAGCCTCGGGTTTTGGACGGAAGCCTACGAGCAGTACTTC. Protein: CASSLGFWTEAYEQYF. The rearrangement uses TRBV14 and TRBJ2-7; D ambiguous. Trimming pared 4 bases from V and 2 bases from J, leaving 18 bases between. There are 16 residues in the CDR3. CDR1 is SGHDN and CDR2 is FVKESK in the germline V gene.

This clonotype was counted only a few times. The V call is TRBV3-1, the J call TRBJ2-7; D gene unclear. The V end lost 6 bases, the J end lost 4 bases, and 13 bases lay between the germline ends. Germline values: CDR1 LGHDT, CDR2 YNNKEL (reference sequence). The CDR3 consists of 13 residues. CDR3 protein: CASRSGLSYEQYF. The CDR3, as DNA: TGTGCCAGCAGGTCCGGGCTCTCTTACGAGCAGTACTTC.

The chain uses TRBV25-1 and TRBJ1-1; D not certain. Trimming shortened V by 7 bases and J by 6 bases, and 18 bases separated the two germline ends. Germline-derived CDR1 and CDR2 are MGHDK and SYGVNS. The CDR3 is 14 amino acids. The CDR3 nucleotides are TGTGCCAGCAAGGGTCAAGGTTCTATCCCTGAAGCTTTCTTT. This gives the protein CASKGQGSIPEAFF.

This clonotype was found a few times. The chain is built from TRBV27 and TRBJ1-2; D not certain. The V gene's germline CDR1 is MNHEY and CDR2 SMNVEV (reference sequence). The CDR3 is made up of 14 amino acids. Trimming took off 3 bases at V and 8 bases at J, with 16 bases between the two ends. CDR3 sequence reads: CASSFSGSLLGYTF. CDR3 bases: TGTGCCAGCAGTTTCTCTGGCAGCTTACTCGGCTACACCTTC.

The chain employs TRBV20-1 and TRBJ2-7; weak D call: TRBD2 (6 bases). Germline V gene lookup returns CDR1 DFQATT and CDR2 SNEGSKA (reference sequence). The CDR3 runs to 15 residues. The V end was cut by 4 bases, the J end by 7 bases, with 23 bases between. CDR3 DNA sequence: TGCAGTGCTAACCCCCCAGTCTCGGGGGTCCTAGAGCAGTACTTC. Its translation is CSANPPVSGVLEQYF.

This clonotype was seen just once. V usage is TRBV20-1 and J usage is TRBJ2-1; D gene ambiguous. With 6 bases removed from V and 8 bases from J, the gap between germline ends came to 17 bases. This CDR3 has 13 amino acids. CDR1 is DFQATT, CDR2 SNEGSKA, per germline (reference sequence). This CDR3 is CSARNFRYDEQFF. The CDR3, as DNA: TGCAGTGCGAGGAACTTCCGATACGATGAGCAGTTCTTC.

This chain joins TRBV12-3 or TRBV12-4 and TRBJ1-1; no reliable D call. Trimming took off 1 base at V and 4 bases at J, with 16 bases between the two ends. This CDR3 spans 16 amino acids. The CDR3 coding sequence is TGTGCCAGCAGTTTAGATGTAGGGCATCGGGGCACTGAAGCTTTCTTT. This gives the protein CASSLDVGHRGTEAFF.

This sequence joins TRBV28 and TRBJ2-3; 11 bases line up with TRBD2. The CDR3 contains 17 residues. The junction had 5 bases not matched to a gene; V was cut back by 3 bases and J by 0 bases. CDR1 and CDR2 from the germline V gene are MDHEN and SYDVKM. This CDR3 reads CASSFQTSGESTDTQYF. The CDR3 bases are TGTGCCAGCAGTTTCCAGACTAGCGGGGAGAGCACAGATACGCAGTATTTT.

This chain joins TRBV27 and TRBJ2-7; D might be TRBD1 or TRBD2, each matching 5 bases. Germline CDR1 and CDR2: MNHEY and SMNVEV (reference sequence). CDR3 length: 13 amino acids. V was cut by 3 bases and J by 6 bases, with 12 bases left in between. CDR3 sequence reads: CASSLGDVREQYF. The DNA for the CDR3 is TGTGCCAGCAGTTTGGGGGATGTTCGCGAGCAGTACTTC.

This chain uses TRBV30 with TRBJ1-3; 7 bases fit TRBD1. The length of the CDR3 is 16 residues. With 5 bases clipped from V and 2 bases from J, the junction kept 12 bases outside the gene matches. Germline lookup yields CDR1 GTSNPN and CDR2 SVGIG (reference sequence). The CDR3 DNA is TGTGCCTGGGGGTCTCCGGGACAGCCGACTGGAAACACCATATATTTT. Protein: CAWGSPGQPTGNTIYF.

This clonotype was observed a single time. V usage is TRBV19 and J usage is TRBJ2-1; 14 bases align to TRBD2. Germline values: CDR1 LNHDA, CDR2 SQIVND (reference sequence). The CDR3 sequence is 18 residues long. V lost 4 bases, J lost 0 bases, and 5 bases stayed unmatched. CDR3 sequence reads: CASSKGLAGVISYNEQFF. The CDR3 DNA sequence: TGTGCCAGTAGTAAGGGACTAGCGGGAGTCATCTCCTACAATGAGCAGTTCTTC.

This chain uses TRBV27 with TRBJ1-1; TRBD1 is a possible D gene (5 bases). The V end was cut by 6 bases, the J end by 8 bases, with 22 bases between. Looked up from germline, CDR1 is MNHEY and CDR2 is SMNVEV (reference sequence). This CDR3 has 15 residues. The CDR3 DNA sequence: TGTGCCAGCAGCACGAACAGGCGGTTGAAAGGGGAAGCTTTCTTT. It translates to CASSTNRRLKGEAFF.

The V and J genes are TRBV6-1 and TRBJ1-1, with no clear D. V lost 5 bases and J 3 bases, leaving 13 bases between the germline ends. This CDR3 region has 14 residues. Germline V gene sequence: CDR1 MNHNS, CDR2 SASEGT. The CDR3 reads CASSPWIGDTEAFF. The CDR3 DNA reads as TGTGCCAGCAGTCCGTGGATCGGCGACACTGAAGCTTTCTTT.

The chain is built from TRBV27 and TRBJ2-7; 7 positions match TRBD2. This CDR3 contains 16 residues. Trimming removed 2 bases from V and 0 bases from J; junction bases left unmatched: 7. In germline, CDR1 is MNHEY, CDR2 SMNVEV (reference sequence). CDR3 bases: TGTGCCAGCAGTTTAATAAATCCGGGAGGCTCCTACGAGCAGTACTTC. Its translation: CASSLINPGGSYEQYF.

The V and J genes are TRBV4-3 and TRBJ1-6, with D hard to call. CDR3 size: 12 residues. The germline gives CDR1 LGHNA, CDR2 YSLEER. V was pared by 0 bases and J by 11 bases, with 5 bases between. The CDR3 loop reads CASSQDWAPLHF. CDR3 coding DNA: TGCGCCAGCAGCCAAGATTGGGCACCCCTCCACTTT.

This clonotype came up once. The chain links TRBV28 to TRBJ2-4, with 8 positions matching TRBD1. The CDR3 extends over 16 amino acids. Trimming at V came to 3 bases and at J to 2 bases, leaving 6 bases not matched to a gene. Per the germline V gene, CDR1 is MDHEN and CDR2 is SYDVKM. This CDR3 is CASSFRTGGPKNIQYF. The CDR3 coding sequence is TGTGCCAGCAGTTTTCGAACAGGGGGGCCCAAAAACATTCAGTACTTC.

CDR3 nucleotide sequence: TGTGCCAGCATCCCGACGGGCCGCCTAAATGAAAAACTGTTTTTT. Translated, it gives CASIPTGRLNEKLFF. This chain joins TRBV28 and TRBJ1-4; D remains unclear. Trimming took off 7 bases at V and 5 bases at J, with 17 bases between the two ends. This CDR3 contains 15 residues. CDR1 is MDHEN and CDR2 is SYDVKM in the germline V gene. Full variable domain (missing parts from reference TRBV28 and TRBJ1-4): DVKVTQSSRYLVKRTGEKVFLECVQDMDHENMFWYRQDPGLGLRLIYFSYDVKMKEKGDIPEGYSVSREKKERFSLILESASTNQTSMYLCASIPTGRLNEKLFFGSGTQLSVL.

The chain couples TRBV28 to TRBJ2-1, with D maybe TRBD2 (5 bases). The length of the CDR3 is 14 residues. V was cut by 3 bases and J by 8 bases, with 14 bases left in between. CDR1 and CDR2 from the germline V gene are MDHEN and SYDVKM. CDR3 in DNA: TGTGCCAGCAGTTTCGGTGGGAGTTACGATGAGCAGTTCTTC. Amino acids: CASSFGGSYDEQFF.

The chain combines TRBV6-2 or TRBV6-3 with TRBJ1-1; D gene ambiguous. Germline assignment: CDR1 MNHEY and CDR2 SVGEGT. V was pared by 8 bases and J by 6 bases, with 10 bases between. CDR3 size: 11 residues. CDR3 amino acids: CASGNGAEAFF. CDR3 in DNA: TGTGCCAGCGGAAATGGGGCTGAAGCTTTCTTT.